A selection of T cell receptor beta chains follows, all from one sample in a study of cytotoxic CD8 clonotypes in ibrutinib-treated CLL. Measured with immunoSEQ multiplex PCR; TCRdb has only the in-frame clones, and not every one. The table lists approximately 26,000 clones, roughly 70% of them singletons. The sample was PBMCs, taken after 12 months of ibrutinib treatment. Receptor source: a human donor with chronic lymphocytic leukemia. Each CDR3 is given with its conserved first and last residue.

V gene: TRBV18
CDR3 length: 12
CDR3 protein: CASSPGTYEQYF

V gene: TRBV11-3
CDR3 length: 15
CDR3 protein: CASSLGRRRHDEQFF

V gene: TRBV6-1
CDR3 length: 14
CDR3 protein: CASSGTGGGQPQHF

V gene: TRBV28
CDR3 length: 13
CDR3 protein: CASSSTAPYEQYF

V gene: TRBV7-8
CDR3 length: 10
CDR3 protein: CASRQHEQYF

V gene: TRBV30
CDR3 length: 14
CDR3 protein: CAWSVGTGLYEQYF

V gene: TRBV2
CDR3 length: 16
CDR3 protein: CASTYRDYMYQETQYF

V gene: TRBV7-8
CDR3 length: 15
CDR3 protein: CASSPRGTATYEQYF

V gene: TRBV10-2
CDR3 length: 12
CDR3 protein: CASSGRGETQYF

V gene: TRBV4-2
CDR3 length: 17
CDR3 protein: CASSQALDSRGAGELFF

V gene: TRBV19
CDR3 length: 14
CDR3 protein: CASGEGRMNTEAFF

V gene: TRBV11-2
CDR3 length: 17
CDR3 protein: CASSLEQGDLSSYEQYF

V gene: TRBV19
CDR3 length: 14
CDR3 protein: CAGAMGGGTGELFF

V gene: TRBV6-5
CDR3 length: 15
CDR3 protein: CASSPWDGNTGELFF

V gene: TRBV6-5
CDR3 length: 13
CDR3 protein: CASRDRGSYEQYF

V gene: TRBV2
CDR3 length: 11
CDR3 protein: CPRQGAGGYTF

V gene: TRBV5-1
CDR3 length: 15
CDR3 protein: CASSFDNPSYNEQFF